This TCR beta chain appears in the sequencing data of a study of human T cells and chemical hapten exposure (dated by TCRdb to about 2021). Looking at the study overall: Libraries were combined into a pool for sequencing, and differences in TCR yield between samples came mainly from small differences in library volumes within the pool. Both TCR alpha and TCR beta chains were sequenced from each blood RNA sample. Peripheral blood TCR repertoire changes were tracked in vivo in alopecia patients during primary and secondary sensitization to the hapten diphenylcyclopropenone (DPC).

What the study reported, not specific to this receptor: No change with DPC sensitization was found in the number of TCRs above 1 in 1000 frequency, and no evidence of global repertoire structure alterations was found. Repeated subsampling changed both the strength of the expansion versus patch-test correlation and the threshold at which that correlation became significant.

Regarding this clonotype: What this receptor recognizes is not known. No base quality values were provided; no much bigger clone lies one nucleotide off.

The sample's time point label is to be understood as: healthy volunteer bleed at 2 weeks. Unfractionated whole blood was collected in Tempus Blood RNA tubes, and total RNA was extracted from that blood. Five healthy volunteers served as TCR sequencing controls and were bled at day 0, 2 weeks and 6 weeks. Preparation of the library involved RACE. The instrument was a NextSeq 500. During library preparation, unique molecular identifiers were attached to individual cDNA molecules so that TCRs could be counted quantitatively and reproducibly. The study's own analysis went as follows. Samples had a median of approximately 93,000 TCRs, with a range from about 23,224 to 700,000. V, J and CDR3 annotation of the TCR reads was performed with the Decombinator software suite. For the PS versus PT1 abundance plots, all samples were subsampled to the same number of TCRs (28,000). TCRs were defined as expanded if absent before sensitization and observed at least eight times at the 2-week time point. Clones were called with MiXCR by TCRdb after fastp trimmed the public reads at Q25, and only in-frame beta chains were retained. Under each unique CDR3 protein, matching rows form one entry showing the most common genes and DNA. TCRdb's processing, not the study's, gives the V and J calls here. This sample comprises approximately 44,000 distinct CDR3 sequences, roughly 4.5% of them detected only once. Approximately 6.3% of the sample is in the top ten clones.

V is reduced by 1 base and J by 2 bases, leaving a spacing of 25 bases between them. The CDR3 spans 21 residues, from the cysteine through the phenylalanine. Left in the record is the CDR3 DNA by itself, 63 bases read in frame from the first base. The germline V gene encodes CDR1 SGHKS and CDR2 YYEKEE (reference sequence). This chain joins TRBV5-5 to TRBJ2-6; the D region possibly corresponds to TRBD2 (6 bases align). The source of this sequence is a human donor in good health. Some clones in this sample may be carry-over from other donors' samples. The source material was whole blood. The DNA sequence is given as TGTGCCAGCAGCTTGAGGGTCTTTCTGGGTCAGGGAGGAGCTGGGGCCAACGTCCTGACTTTC. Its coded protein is CASSLRVFLGQGGAGANVLTF. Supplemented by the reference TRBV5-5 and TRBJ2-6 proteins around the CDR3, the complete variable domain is DAGVTQSPTHLIKTRGQQVTLRCSPISGHKSVSWYQQVLGQGPQFIFQYYEKEERGRGNFPDRFSARQFPNYSSELNVNALLLGDSALYLCASSLRVFLGQGGAGANVLTFGAGSRLTVL.